These 27 T cell receptor beta chains were all obtained from the same sample, sequenced in a study of technical replicates of blood from four donors. TCRdb keeps only in-frame clones here, not all; method: immunoSEQ multiplex PCR. In the table there are 75,000 to 95,000 clones, 95% of which are singletons. Material: T cells isolated from PBMCs. Receptors were obtained from a human donor in good health.

This chain links TRBV27 with TRBJ2-7, with D possibly matching TRBD1 (6 bases). The V end was cut by 5 bases, the J end by 3 bases, with 20 bases between. CDR3 length: 16 amino acids. The germline V gene has CDR1 MNHEY and CDR2 SMNVEV (reference sequence). This CDR3 reads CASSPPLYRAIYEQYF. In nucleotides, the CDR3 is TGTGCCAGCAGTCCACCGTTATACAGGGCGATCTACGAGCAGTACTTC.

The chain is built from TRBV30 and TRBJ1-6, with a weak D call TRBD1 (5 bases). This CDR3 spans 15 amino acids. Germline V gene sequence: CDR1 GTSNPN, CDR2 SVGIG (reference sequence). The ends were cut back, 2 bases at V and 8 bases at J, with 16 bases in the middle. CDR3 residues: CAWSPPGLVHSPLHF. In nucleotides, the CDR3 is TGTGCCTGGAGTCCACCGGGACTTGTCCATTCACCCCTCCACTTT.

This clone was found once. The rearrangement joins TRBV6-6 to TRBJ2-1; 7 nucleotides match TRBD1. The germline CDR1 and CDR2 sequences are MNHNY and SVGAGI (reference sequence). V was clipped by 6 bases and J by 2 bases; unmatched bases: 7. CDR3 size: 15 residues. The CDR3 nucleotides read TGTGCCAGCAGCACCGACAGGGTAACCTACAATGAGCAGTTCTTC. Protein: CASSTDRVTYNEQFF.

The chain recombines TRBV5-4 with TRBJ2-2; 8 nucleotides align to TRBD2. This CDR3 has 15 residues. Germline values: CDR1 SGHNT, CDR2 YYREEE (reference sequence). Trimming took 5 bases from V and 1 from J; bases not matched to a gene: 4. The CDR3 loop reads CASRRGGLNTGELFF. The DNA for the CDR3 is TGTGCCAGCAGACGCGGGGGGCTGAACACCGGGGAGCTGTTTTTT. Full variable domain (outside the CDR3, taken from reference TRBV5-4 and TRBJ2-2): ETGVTQSPTHLIKTRGQQVTLRCSSQSGHNTVSWYQQALGQGPQFIFQYYREEENGRGNFPPRFSGLQFPNYSSELNVNALELDDSALYLCASRRGGLNTGELFFGEGSRLTVL.

This chain uses TRBV19 with TRBJ2-2, with TRBD2 as a possible D gene (5 bases). Trimming removed 10 bases at V and 3 bases at J, with 9 bases between. Germline CDR1 reads LNHDA; CDR2 reads SQIVND (reference sequence). The CDR3 has 12 residues. CDR3 loop: CATDYDTGELFF. The DNA of the CDR3 is TGTGCCACCGACTACGACACCGGGGAGCTGTTTTTT.

This sequence joins TRBV13 and TRBJ1-6; D ambiguous. Germline CDR1 is PRHDT and CDR2 is FYEKMQ (reference sequence). The length of the CDR3 is 12 residues. Deletions cut 2 bases from V and 9 bases from J, with 5 bases between. The DNA of the CDR3 is TGTGCCAGCAGCTTATCAGGTTCACCCCTCCACTTT. It translates to CASSLSGSPLHF.

The sample holds one count of this clone. This sample also contains other DNA sequences that code for the same CDR3. This chain uses TRBV5-1 with TRBJ2-5, with TRBD2 matching 13 bases. This CDR3 has 15 amino acids. V gave up 4 bases and J gave up 3 bases; unmatched junction bases: 3. Germline V lookup: CDR1 SGHRS, CDR2 YFSETQ. CDR3 DNA: TGCGCCAGCAGCCTGGGGACTAGCGGGGAAGAGACCCAGTACTTC. Protein sequence: CASSLGTSGEETQYF.

V usage is TRBV6-1 and J usage is TRBJ2-7; tentative D call: TRBD2 (7 bases). The CDR3 has 18 residues. The germline V gene has CDR1 MNHNS and CDR2 SASEGT. The V gene lost 5 bases and the J gene lost 0 bases, with 23 bases spanning the gap. The CDR3 reads CASSQGFIGGALSYEQYF. The CDR3 bases are TGTGCCAGCAGTCAAGGATTTATTGGGGGGGCCCTCTCCTACGAGCAGTACTTC.

The gene calls are TRBV11-3 and TRBJ1-1, with 9 bases lining up with TRBD1. V lost 4 bases and J lost 1; bases outside the gene matches: 13. The CDR3 loop spans 18 amino acids. CDR1 SGHNT and CDR2 YENEEA come from the germline V gene. The CDR3 bases are TGTGCCAGCAGCTCGTCCGGGACAGGGAAGTTTAGGAACACTGAAGCTTTCTTT. It yields the protein CASSSSGTGKFRNTEAFF.

DNA of the CDR3: TGCGCCAGCAGCCAAGCCTTTGGGGGCGACGAGCAGTACTTC. Protein: CASSQAFGGDEQYF. The chain has TRBV4-1 and TRBJ2-7, with a weak D call TRBD1 (6 bases). Germline assignment: CDR1 MGHRA and CDR2 YSYEKL. There are 14 residues in the CDR3. With 1 base removed from V and 5 bases from J, the gap between germline ends came to 12 bases.

The chain recombines TRBV5-1 with TRBJ2-5; 8 positions agree with TRBD1. Germline lookup yields CDR1 SGHRS and CDR2 YFSETQ. V lost 3 bases to trimming and J lost 3 bases; unmatched junction nucleotides: 4. This CDR3 is built from 14 residues. The CDR3 spells CASSSGQGKETQYF. CDR3 bases: TGCGCCAGCAGCTCAGGACAGGGAAAAGAGACCCAGTACTTC.

V usage is TRBV11-2 and J usage is TRBJ2-5, with a weak D call TRBD2 (5 bases). Germline V CDR1 and CDR2: SGHAT, FQNNGV. The ends were cut back, 4 bases at V and 2 bases at J, with 11 bases in the middle. This CDR3 region has 14 residues. The CDR3 region is CASSSFRDQETQYF. DNA for the CDR3: TGTGCCAGCAGCTCATTCCGGGATCAAGAGACCCAGTACTTC.

The chain couples TRBV5-1 to TRBJ2-5; 11 nucleotides match TRBD2. V lost 5 bases and J lost 4; bases outside the gene matches: 16. The germline V gene encodes CDR1 SGHRS and CDR2 YFSETQ. This CDR3 is built from 18 residues. CDR3 in amino acids: CASSLAELAGALGETQYF. CDR3 nucleotides: TGCGCCAGCAGTCTGGCGGAACTAGCGGGGGCATTGGGAGAGACCCAGTACTTC. Variable domain in full (rest from reference TRBV5-1 and TRBJ2-5): KAGVTQTPRYLIKTRGQQVTLSCSPISGHRSVSWYQQTPGQGLQFLFEYFSETQRNKGNFPGRFSGRQFSNSRSEMNVSTLELGDSALYLCASSLAELAGALGETQYFGPGTRLLVL.

The chain has TRBV10-3 and TRBJ2-1, with 12 bases that match TRBD2. CDR3 length equals 17 residues. Germline loops: CDR1 ENHRY, CDR2 SYGVKD. Trimming took 0 bases from V and 7 from J; bases not matched to a gene: 7. CDR3 DNA sequence: TGTGCCATCAGTGAGTCACTAGCGGGGGGCCTCGGGAATGAGCAGTTCTTC. It translates to CAISESLAGGLGNEQFF.

The gene calls are TRBV15 and TRBJ1-5, with 7 bases fitting TRBD1. The CDR3 has 18 residues. Germline V CDR1 and CDR2: LNHNV, YYDKDF (reference sequence). Trimming cost V 5 bases and J 0 bases; bases outside gene matches: 13. The CDR3 reads CATSEHLYGTASNQPQHF. The CDR3 coding sequence is TGTGCCACCAGCGAACATCTCTACGGGACAGCTAGCAATCAGCCCCAGCATTTT. Looking up the rest from reference TRBV15 and TRBJ1-5 gives the full variable domain: DAMVIQNPRYQVTQFGKPVTLSCSQTLNHNVMYWYQQKSSQAPKLLFHYYDKDFNNEADTPDNFQSRRPNTSFCFLDIRSPGLGDTAMYLCATSEHLYGTASNQPQHFGDGTRLSIL.

This clone came up once. One end of the junction fails to match germline, which may point to a read error. The rearrangement links TRBV4-1 to TRBJ1-2; D remains unclear. Germline lookup yields CDR1 MGHRA and CDR2 YSYEKL. This CDR3 has 12 amino acids. The CDR3 DNA sequence: TGCGCCAGCAGCCAAGATTTCGCTAATCTGAGATTC. This encodes CASSQDFANLRF.

The V gene is TRBV5-1, the J gene TRBJ2-7; D is tentatively TRBD1 or TRBD2 (6 bases each). Looked up from germline, CDR1 is SGHRS and CDR2 is YFSETQ. Deletions cut 7 bases from V and 3 bases from J, with 20 bases between. This CDR3 contains 15 residues. CDR3 region: CASGLGGASNYEQYF. The CDR3, as DNA: TGCGCCAGCGGCCTGGGGGGCGCTTCAAACTACGAGCAGTACTTC.

V and J are TRBV2 and TRBJ2-2; the D gene is possibly TRBD1 (6 bases). The CDR3 consists of 15 residues. The V and J ends lost 8 bases and 4 bases respectively, with 17 bases between them. Germline V gene lookup returns CDR1 SNHLY and CDR2 FYNNEI. The CDR3 loop is CASLRQDQTTGELFF. The DNA of the CDR3 is TGTGCCAGCTTACGACAGGACCAAACCACCGGGGAGCTGTTTTTT.

CDR3 in DNA: TGTGCCAGCAGCTCTCATCCAGGGGTGGGCTATGGCTACACCTTC. Its translation: CASSSHPGVGYGYTF. The V gene is TRBV7-6, the J gene TRBJ1-2, with D possibly being TRBD1 (6 bases). This CDR3 spans 15 amino acids. CDR1 and CDR2 from the germline V gene are SGHVS and FNYEAQ. Trimming left V 4 bases short and J 4 bases short, with 16 bases between.

The chain carries TRBV11-3 and TRBJ2-7; D may be TRBD1 (5 bases). The CDR3 extends over 13 amino acids. V was clipped by 6 bases and J by 2 bases, with 11 bases between them. CDR1 is SGHNT, CDR2 YENEEA, per germline. The CDR3 is CASRPQGAYEQYF. CDR3 DNA: TGTGCCAGCAGACCCCAGGGTGCCTACGAGCAGTACTTC. Full variable domain (rest looked up from reference TRBV11-3 and TRBJ2-7): EAGVVQSPRYKIIEKKQPVAFWCNPISGHNTLYWYLQNLGQGPELLIRYENEEAVDDSQLPKDRFSAERLKGVDSTLKIQPAELGDSAVYLCASRPQGAYEQYFGPGTRLTVT.

This rearrangement joins TRBV9 to TRBJ1-2; 10 bases fit TRBD1. CDR3 size: 14 residues. V shed 5 bases, J shed 4 bases, and the junction held 5 bases outside the gene matches. The germline CDR1 and CDR2 sequences are SGDLS and YYNGEE. CDR3 coding DNA: TGTGCCAGCAGAGCCGGGACAGGGGCCTATGGCTACACCTTC. Amino acids: CASRAGTGAYGYTF.

J is TRBJ2-1 and V is TRBV2; 15 positions agree with TRBD2. The V gene end was trimmed by 7 bases and the J gene end by 2 bases; junction bases not matched to a gene: 6. The germline gives CDR1 SNHLY, CDR2 FYNNEI. The CDR3 extends over 17 amino acids. The CDR3 DNA is TGTGCCAGCACCGGACTAGCGGGGGGGTGGGCCTACAATGAGCAGTTCTTC. It encodes CASTGLAGGWAYNEQFF.

The chain carries TRBV7-9 and TRBJ2-7; a possible D gene is TRBD1 (5 bases). Germline V gives CDR1 SEHNR, CDR2 FQNEAQ (reference sequence). V gave up 4 bases and J gave up 4 bases, with 26 bases separating them. This CDR3 spans 18 amino acids. The CDR3 nucleotides read TGTGCCAGCAGCTCCCATCAAGGGGCAGCCCAGAATCAATACGAGCAGTACTTC. Its translation is CASSSHQGAAQNQYEQYF.

The chain couples TRBV7-9 to TRBJ1-2; D call uncertain. Germline V lookup: CDR1 SEHNR, CDR2 FQNEAQ (reference sequence). V was trimmed by 5 bases and J by 7 bases, leaving 5 bases between them. The CDR3 is 10 amino acids. The CDR3 DNA follows: TGTGCCAGCAGCCCCGTTGGCTACACCTTC. Translation: CASSPVGYTF. Variable domain in full (rest from reference TRBV7-9 and TRBJ1-2): DTGVSQNPRHKITKRGQNVTFRCDPISEHNRLYWYRQTLGQGPEFLTYFQNEAQLEKSRLLSDRFSAERPKGSFSTLEIQRTEQGDSAMYLCASSPVGYTFGSGTRLTVV.

In this sample, this clone turned up once. The chain uses TRBV10-3 and TRBJ2-1; 10 bases line up with TRBD2. CDR1 is ENHRY, CDR2 SYGVKD, per germline. The CDR3 loop spans 17 amino acids. V lost 4 bases, J lost 0 bases, and 6 bases stayed unmatched. This CDR3 is CAISGPGLAFSYNEQFF. CDR3 DNA: TGTGCCATCAGTGGACCGGGACTAGCGTTCTCCTACAATGAGCAGTTCTTC.

The rearrangement joins TRBV2 to TRBJ1-5; 9 bases match TRBD1. Germline CDR1 and CDR2: SNHLY and FYNNEI. V dropped 5 bases and J dropped 5; count of bases not matched to a gene: 10. This CDR3 has 16 amino acids. The chain's CDR3 is CASSSQDDRGYQPQHF. The CDR3 coding sequence is TGTGCCAGCAGTTCTCAAGACGACAGGGGGTATCAGCCCCAGCATTTT.

CDR3 protein: CASTNPTGTIFYEQYF. For the CDR3, the DNA is TGTGCCAGCACTAATCCTACTGGGACAATCTTCTACGAGCAGTACTTC. V gene TRBV5-6 combines with J gene TRBJ2-7; D is possibly TRBD1 (6 bases). V shed 6 bases and J shed 3 bases, with 22 bases lying between them. The CDR3 is 16 residues long. Per germline, CDR1 SGHDT and CDR2 YYEEEE.